Presented here are 18 T cell receptor beta chains from one specimen sequenced in a study of PD-1 blockade in classical Hodgkin lymphoma. Time point in this sample: newly diagnosed, previously untreated cHL patient sample. After PBMCs were thawed, their CD8+ T cells were isolated by magnetic negative selection. TCRdb's copy holds only in-frame clones and misses some; the assay was immunoSEQ multiplex PCR. The data hold roughly 4,200 clones, with approximately 77% observed a single time. Sequencing was performed on CD8+ T cells from blood. Receptors originate from a human donor with classical Hodgkin lymphoma.

V gene TRBV28 combines with J gene TRBJ1-2; 8 positions match TRBD1. The CDR3 contains 14 residues. Trimming cost V 7 bases and J 4 bases; bases outside gene matches: 8. CDR1 and CDR2 (germline): MDHEN, SYDVKM. CDR3 protein: CASTSRTGIYGYTF. The CDR3 nucleotides read TGTGCCAGCACCTCTCGGACAGGGATCTATGGCTACACCTTC.

The chain combines TRBV4-1 with TRBJ2-2; D may be TRBD1 (5 bases). Germline V gene data show CDR1 as MGHRA and CDR2 as YSYEKL. Trimming cost V 0 bases and J 1 base, with 6 bases left between them. This CDR3 has 15 residues. The CDR3 spells CASSQEDRNTGELFF. Here the CDR3 DNA reads TGCGCCAGCAGCCAAGAAGACAGGAACACCGGGGAGCTGTTTTTT.

In this sample, this clone is large (0.1 to 1%). The chain combines TRBV11-2 with TRBJ1-1; 10 positions match TRBD1. V shed 1 base and J 0 bases; nucleotides not matched to a gene: 5. The CDR3 totals 17 residues. CDR1 is SGHAT, CDR2 FQNNGV, per germline. Here the CDR3 reads CASSLVEDRGVNTEAFF. CDR3 coding DNA: TGTGCCAGCAGCTTAGTAGAGGACAGGGGGGTGAACACTGAAGCTTTCTTT.

The chain joins TRBV9 to TRBJ2-7; 11 positions agree with TRBD2. Germline lookup yields CDR1 SGDLS and CDR2 YYNGEE. There are 16 residues in the CDR3. The V gene end was trimmed by 3 bases and the J gene end by 6 bases; junction bases not matched to a gene: 11. The CDR3 loop is CASSASIAGGPPEQYF. In DNA, the CDR3 is TGTGCCAGCAGCGCGTCCATAGCGGGAGGGCCCCCCGAGCAGTACTTC.

V and J are TRBV9 and TRBJ2-7, with 10 bases matching TRBD2. The CDR3 contains 17 residues. Losses at the gene ends were 0 bases for V and 5 bases for J; bases not matched to a gene: 11. Germline CDR1 reads SGDLS; CDR2 reads YYNGEE. This CDR3 is CASSVDSSGRSVDEQYF. The CDR3 DNA sequence: TGTGCCAGCAGCGTAGACTCTAGCGGGAGAAGTGTGGACGAGCAGTACTTC.

The V gene is TRBV5-1, the J gene TRBJ1-4, with D unresolved. CDR3 size: 14 residues. Germline assignment: CDR1 SGHRS and CDR2 YFSETQ. V was shortened by 2 bases and J by 3 bases, with 8 bases between the two germline ends. The CDR3: CASSFLQPNEKLFF. The DNA for the CDR3 is TGCGCCAGCAGCTTCTTACAGCCTAATGAAAAACTGTTTTTT.

This clone is categorized as large (0.1 to 1%). The rearrangement links TRBV28 to TRBJ2-7; D is ambiguous. Germline V gives CDR1 MDHEN, CDR2 SYDVKM. Trimming left V 10 bases short and J 3 bases short, with 28 bases between. The CDR3 runs 17 residues. The CDR3 nucleotides read TGTGCCACCGAGTCCTCGGACGGCTCTCAATGGGTCTACGAGCAGTACTTC. Its translation is CATESSDGSQWVYEQYF.

This chain connects TRBV30 to TRBJ1-3, with 8 bases fitting TRBD1. The V segment lost 2 bases and the J segment 2 bases; nucleotides outside the gene matches: 8. In germline, CDR1 is GTSNPN, CDR2 SVGIG (reference sequence). This CDR3 contains 16 residues. CDR3 protein: CAWSSSRTGPGNTIYF. The CDR3 DNA follows: TGTGCCTGGAGTTCGTCGAGGACAGGGCCTGGAAACACCATATATTTT.

This clone occurred once. The chain has TRBV9 and TRBJ2-2, with TRBD2 matching 7 bases. V was clipped by 3 bases and J by 7 bases; unmatched bases: 6. CDR3 length: 14 residues. Germline V gene sequence: CDR1 SGDLS, CDR2 YYNGEE. The CDR3 DNA reads TGTGCCAGCAGCGCTGGGGGGGATATCGGGGAGCTGTTTTTT. It yields the protein CASSAGGDIGELFF.

The chain links TRBV6-1 to TRBJ2-5; 10 bases are a match to TRBD1. This CDR3 is 14 amino acids long. In germline, CDR1 is MNHNS, CDR2 SASEGT. J gave up 4 bases and V 3 bases, and 2 bases lay outside the gene matches. This CDR3 is CASSEDRGRETQYF. The CDR3 DNA is TGTGCCAGCAGTGAGGACAGGGGGAGAGAGACCCAGTACTTC.

In this sample, this clone turned up once. V is TRBV21-1 and J is TRBJ2-4; the table's TRBD2 call for D was not verified on the DNA. TRBV21-1 is labeled a pseudogene. This CDR3 contains 16 residues. DNA for the CDR3: TGTGCCAGCAGCGCTCGGGGGGGGCCAGCCAAAAACATTCAGTACTTC. Its translation: CASSARGGPAKNIQYF.

The chain links TRBV27 to TRBJ2-3, with D hard to call. The CDR3 consists of 12 residues. Trimming stripped 4 bases from V and 2 bases from J, with 4 bases between. CDR1 is MNHEY, CDR2 SMNVEV, per germline (reference sequence). CDR3 bases: TGTGCCAGCAGTTCGTACACAGATACGCAGTATTTT. Translating gives CASSSYTDTQYF.

The V call is TRBV27, the J call TRBJ2-7; D unclear. V lost 6 bases to trimming and J lost 3 bases, with 12 bases between them. The CDR3 totals 13 residues. Germline CDR1 and CDR2: MNHEY and SMNVEV (reference sequence). The CDR3: CASSARSLYEQYF. The CDR3 region has the DNA TGTGCCAGCAGCGCTAGGAGTCTCTACGAGCAGTACTTC.

This clone was counted between two and nine times. The chain recombines TRBV4-3 with TRBJ2-3; 10 bases align to TRBD2. Germline-derived CDR1 and CDR2 are LGHNA and YSLEER. V lost 1 base, J lost 6 bases, and 7 bases stayed unmatched. The CDR3 is 16 residues long. DNA of the CDR3: TGCGCCAGCAGCCAAGTACGCCTAGCGGGAGCGGATACGCAGTATTTT. Amino acid sequence: CASSQVRLAGADTQYF.

V usage is TRBV28 and J usage is TRBJ1-2; 7 bases agree with TRBD1. Losses at the gene ends were 6 bases for V and 4 bases for J; bases not matched to a gene: 8. Germline-derived CDR1 and CDR2 are MDHEN and SYDVKM. The CDR3 sequence is 14 residues long. The CDR3: CASRPTGAAYGYTF. CDR3 in DNA: TGTGCCAGCAGACCCACAGGGGCGGCCTATGGCTACACCTTC.

This chain joins TRBV10-3 and TRBJ2-6; the match to TRBD2 covers 10 bases. The CDR3 sequence is 18 residues long. J gave up 2 bases and V 10 bases, and 14 bases lay outside the gene matches. Germline CDR1 and CDR2: ENHRY and SYGVKD. In DNA, the CDR3 is TGTGCCACCCATGAAGCGGGAGGGCTAAGTCCTGGGGCCAACGTCCTGACTTTC. The encoded protein is CATHEAGGLSPGANVLTF.

The rearrangement links TRBV21-1 to TRBJ2-7; TRBD2 reflects the table's D call only, with no check against the DNA. TRBV21-1 is annotated as a pseudogene. CDR3 length equals 14 residues. For the CDR3, the DNA is TGTGCCAGCAGCAACCGGGACTCCTCCTACGAGCAGTACTTC. As protein: CASSNRDSSYEQYF.

The chain joins TRBV10-1 to TRBJ2-7, with D maybe TRBD2 (6 bases). CDR3 length: 13 amino acids. The germline gives CDR1 WNHNN, CDR2 SYGVQD (reference sequence). The germline V and J ends were trimmed by 0 bases and 4 bases, with 7 bases remaining between them. CDR3 loop: CASSESGGYEQYF. CDR3 sequence (DNA): TGCGCCAGCAGTGAGTCGGGAGGATACGAGCAGTACTTC.